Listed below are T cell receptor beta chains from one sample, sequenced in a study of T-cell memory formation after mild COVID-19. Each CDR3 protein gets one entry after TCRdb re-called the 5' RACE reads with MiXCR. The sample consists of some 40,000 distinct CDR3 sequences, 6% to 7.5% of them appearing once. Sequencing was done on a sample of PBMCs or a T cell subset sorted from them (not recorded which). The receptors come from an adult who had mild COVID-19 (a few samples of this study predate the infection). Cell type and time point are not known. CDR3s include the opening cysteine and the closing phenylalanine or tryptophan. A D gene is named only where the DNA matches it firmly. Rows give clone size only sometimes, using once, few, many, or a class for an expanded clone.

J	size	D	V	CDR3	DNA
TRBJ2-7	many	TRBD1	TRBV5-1	CASSLGSGTGGREQYF	TGCGCCAGCAGCTTGGGTTCCGGGACAGGAGGCCGGGAGCAGTACTTC
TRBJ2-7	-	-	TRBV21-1	CASPGQGSYEQYF	TGTGCCAGTCCGGGACAGGGATCCTACGAGCAGTACTTC
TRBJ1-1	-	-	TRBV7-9	CASSSRNSVNTEAFF	TGTGCCAGCAGCTCCAGGAACAGCGTGAACACTGAAGCTTTCTTT
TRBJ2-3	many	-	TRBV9	CASSVGLGRDTQYF	TGTGCCAGCAGCGTAGGGTTAGGTCGAGATACGCAGTATTTT
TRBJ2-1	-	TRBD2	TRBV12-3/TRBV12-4	CASGTSQFSGEQFF	TGTGCCAGCGGGACTAGCCAATTCTCCGGGGAGCAGTTCTTC
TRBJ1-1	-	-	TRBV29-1	CSVAPQGWEAFF	TGCAGCGTGGCCCCACAGGGCTGGGAAGCTTTCTTT
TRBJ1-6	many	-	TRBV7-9	CASSLGQSPLHF	TGTGCCAGCAGCTTAGGGCAATCACCCCTCCACTTT
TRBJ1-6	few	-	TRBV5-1	CASSPGGRGDSPLHF	TGCGCCAGCAGCCCCGGTGGCAGGGGAGATTCACCCCTCCACTTT
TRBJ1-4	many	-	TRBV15	CATSTAGGVKLFF	TGTGCCACCAGCACCGCCGGGGGGGTAAAACTGTTTTTT
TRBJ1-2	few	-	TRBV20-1	CSAFPQGFSGYTF	TGCAGTGCTTTTCCACAGGGTTTCAGTGGCTACACCTTC
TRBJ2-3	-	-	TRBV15	CATSRDSRDRGQLGVPTDTQYF	TGTGCCACCAGCAGAGATAGTAGAGACCGTGGGCAACTCGGGGTCCCCACAGATACGCAGTATTTT
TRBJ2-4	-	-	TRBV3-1	CASSQGAAANRYF	TGTGCCAGCAGCCAAGGGGCAGCCGCAAATCGGTACTTC
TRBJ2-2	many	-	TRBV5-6	CASSLADWNTGELFF	TGTGCCAGCAGCTTGGCCGACTGGAACACCGGGGAGCTGTTTTTT
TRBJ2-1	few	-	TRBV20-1	CSARRVEGGINEQFF	TGCAGTGCTAGACGAGTCGAAGGGGGGATCAATGAGCAGTTCTTC